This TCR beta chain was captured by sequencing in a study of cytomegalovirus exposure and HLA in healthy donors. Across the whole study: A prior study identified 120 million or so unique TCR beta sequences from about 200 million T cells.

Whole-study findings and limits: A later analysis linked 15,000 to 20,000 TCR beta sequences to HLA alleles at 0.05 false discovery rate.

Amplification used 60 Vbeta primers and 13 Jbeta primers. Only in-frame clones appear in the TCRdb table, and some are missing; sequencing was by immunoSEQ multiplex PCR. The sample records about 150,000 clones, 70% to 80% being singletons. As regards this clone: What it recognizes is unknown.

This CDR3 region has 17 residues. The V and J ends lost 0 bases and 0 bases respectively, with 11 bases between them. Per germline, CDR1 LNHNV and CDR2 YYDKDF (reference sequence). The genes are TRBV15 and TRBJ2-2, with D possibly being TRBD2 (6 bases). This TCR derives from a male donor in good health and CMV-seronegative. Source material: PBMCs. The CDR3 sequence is CATSRDEAGTNTGELFF. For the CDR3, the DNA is TGTGCCACCAGCAGAGATGAGGCGGGGACGAACACCGGGGAGCTGTTTTTT.